This T cell receptor beta chain was found in a study of blood T cell repertoires in COVID-19. The CDR3 consists of 14 residues. Deletions cut 0 bases from V and 2 bases from J, with 9 bases between. The V gene's germline CDR1 is SGHRS and CDR2 YFSETQ. Only in-frame clones appear in the TCRdb table, and some are missing; sequencing was by immunoSEQ multiplex PCR. Here the sample spans around 170,000 clones, around 83% being singletons. In the case of this clone: Other DNA sequences from this sample encode an identical CDR3 as well.

The rearrangement uses TRBV5-1 and TRBJ2-7; D may be TRBD2 (5 bases). Sequenced: peripheral blood. The receptor's source is a man in his sixties or seventies who had recovered from COVID-19. The CDR3 is CASSLAAGTYEQYF. The CDR3 DNA follows: TGCGCCAGCAGCTTGGCTGCGGGTACCTACGAGCAGTACTTC. Full variable domain (outside the CDR3, taken from reference TRBV5-1 and TRBJ2-7): KAGVTQTPRYLIKTRGQQVTLSCSPISGHRSVSWYQQTPGQGLQFLFEYFSETQRNKGNFPGRFSGRQFSNSRSEMNVSTLELGDSALYLCASSLAAGTYEQYFGPGTRLTVT.